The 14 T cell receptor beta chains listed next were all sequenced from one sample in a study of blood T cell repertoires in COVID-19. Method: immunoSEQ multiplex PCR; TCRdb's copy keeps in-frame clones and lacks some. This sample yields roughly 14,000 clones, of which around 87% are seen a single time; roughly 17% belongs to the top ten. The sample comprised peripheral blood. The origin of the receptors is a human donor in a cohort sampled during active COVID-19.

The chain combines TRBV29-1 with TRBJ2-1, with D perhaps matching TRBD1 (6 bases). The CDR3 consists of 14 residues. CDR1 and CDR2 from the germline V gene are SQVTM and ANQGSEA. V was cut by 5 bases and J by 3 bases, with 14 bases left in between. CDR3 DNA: TGCAGCGTTAGGGACACGTGGGACTACAATGAGCAGTTCTTC. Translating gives CSVRDTWDYNEQFF.

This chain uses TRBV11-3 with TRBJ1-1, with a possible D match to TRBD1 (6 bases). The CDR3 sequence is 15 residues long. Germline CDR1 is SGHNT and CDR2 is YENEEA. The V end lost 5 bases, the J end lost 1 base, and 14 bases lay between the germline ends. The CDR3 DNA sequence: TGTGCCAGCAGCCGAGGGGGGGCAGGGAACACTGAAGCTTTCTTT. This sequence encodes CASSRGGAGNTEAFF.

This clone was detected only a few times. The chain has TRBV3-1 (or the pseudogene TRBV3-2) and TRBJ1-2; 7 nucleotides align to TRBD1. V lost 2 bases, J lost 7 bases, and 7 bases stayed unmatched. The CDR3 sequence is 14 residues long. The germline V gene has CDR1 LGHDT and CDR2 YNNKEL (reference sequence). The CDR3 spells CASSQYRGRGGYTF. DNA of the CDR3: TGTGCCAGCAGCCAATACAGGGGACGAGGTGGCTACACCTTC.

CDR3 sequence (DNA): TGTGCCACCAGGGCTGACGGAGGAGGGGAGCTGTTTTTT. It is translated as CATRADGGGELFF. The chain links TRBV24-1 to TRBJ2-2, with D perhaps matching TRBD2 (5 bases). The germline V gene encodes CDR1 KGHDR and CDR2 SFDVKD. CDR3 length: 13 amino acids. With 7 bases removed from V and 8 bases from J, the gap between germline ends came to 13 bases.

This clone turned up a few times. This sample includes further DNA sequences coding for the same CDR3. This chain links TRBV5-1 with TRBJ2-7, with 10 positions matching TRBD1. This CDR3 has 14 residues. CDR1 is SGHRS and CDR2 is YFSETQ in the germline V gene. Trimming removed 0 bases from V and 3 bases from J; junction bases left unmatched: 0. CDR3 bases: TGCGCCAGCAGCTTGGGGACAGGGGGCTACGAGCAGTACTTC. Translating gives CASSLGTGGYEQYF.

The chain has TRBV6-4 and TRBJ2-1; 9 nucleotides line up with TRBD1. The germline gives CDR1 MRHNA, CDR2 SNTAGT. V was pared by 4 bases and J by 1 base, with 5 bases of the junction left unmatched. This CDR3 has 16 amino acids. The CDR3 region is CASSVGQGGSYNEQFF. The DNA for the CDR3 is TGTGCCAGCAGTGTGGGACAGGGTGGGTCCTACAATGAGCAGTTCTTC.

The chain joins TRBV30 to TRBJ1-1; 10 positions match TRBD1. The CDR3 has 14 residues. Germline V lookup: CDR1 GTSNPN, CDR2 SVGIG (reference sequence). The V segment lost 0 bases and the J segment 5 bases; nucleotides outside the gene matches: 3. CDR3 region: CAWSVDRGHTEAFF. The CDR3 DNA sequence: TGTGCCTGGAGTGTTGACAGGGGGCATACTGAAGCTTTCTTT. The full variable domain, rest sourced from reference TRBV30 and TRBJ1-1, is SQTIHQWPATLVQPVGSPLSLECTVEGTSNPNLYWYRQAAGRGLQLLFYSVGIGQISSEVPQNLSASRPQDRQFILSSKKLLLSDSGFYLCAWSVDRGHTEAFFGQGTRLTVV.

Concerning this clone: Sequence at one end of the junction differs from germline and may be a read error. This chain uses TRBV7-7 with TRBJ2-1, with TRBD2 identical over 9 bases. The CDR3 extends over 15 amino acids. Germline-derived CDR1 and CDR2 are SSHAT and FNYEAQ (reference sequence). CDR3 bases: TGTGCTAGCAGCTTCCTAGCGGGGCCAGACAATGAGCAGTTCTTC. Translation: CASSFLAGPDNEQFF.

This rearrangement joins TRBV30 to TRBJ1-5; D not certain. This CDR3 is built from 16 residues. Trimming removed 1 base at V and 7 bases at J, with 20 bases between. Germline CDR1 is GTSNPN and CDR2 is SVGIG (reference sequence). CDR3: CAWSARTGLRGQPQHF. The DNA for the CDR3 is TGTGCCTGGAGTGCTCGGACCGGGCTTCGAGGGCAGCCCCAGCATTTT.

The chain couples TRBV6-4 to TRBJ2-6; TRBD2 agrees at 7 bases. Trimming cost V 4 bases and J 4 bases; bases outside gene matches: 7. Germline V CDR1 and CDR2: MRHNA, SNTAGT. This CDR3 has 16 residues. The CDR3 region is CASSATGGGGANVLTF. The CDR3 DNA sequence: TGTGCCAGCAGTGCGACGGGAGGAGGGGGGGCCAACGTCCTGACTTTC.

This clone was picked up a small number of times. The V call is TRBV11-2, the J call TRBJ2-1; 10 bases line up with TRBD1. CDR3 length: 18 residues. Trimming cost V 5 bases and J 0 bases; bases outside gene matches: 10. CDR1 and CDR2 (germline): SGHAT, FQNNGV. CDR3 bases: TGTGCCAGCAGCCCGGGACAGGGGCCTTTTAGCTCCTACAATGAGCAGTTCTTC. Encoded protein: CASSPGQGPFSSYNEQFF.

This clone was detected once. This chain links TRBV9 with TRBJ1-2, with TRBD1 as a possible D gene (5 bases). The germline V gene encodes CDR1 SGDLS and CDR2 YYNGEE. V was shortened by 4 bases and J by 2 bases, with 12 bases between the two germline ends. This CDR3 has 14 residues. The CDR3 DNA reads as TGTGCCAGCAGCACCCAGGCAGGGAACTATGGCTACACCTTC. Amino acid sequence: CASSTQAGNYGYTF.

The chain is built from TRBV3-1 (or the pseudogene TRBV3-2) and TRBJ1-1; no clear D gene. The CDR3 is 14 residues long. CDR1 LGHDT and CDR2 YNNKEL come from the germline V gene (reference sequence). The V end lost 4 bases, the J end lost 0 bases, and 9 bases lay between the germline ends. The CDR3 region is CASSRREMNTEAFF. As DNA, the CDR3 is TGTGCCAGCAGCCGGCGGGAGATGAACACTGAAGCTTTCTTT.

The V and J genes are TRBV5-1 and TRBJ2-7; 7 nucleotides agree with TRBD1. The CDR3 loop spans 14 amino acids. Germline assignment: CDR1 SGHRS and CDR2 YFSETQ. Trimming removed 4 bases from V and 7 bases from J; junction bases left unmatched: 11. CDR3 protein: CASSTGQADGEQYF. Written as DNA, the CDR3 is TGCGCCAGCAGCACCGGACAGGCTGATGGGGAGCAGTACTTC.